These 12 T cell receptor beta chains came from one sample sequenced in a study of cytomegalovirus exposure and HLA in healthy donors. Libraries were prepared by immunoSEQ multiplex PCR; TCRdb keeps only in-frame clonotypes and omits some of them. This sample has some 140,000 clones, with 80% to 90% found just once. Specimen: PBMCs. The receptors come from a man aged 18 to 35 in good health and CMV-seronegative.

V gene TRBV6-5 combines with J gene TRBJ2-2; TRBD1 agrees at 8 bases. Per the germline V gene, CDR1 is MNHEY and CDR2 is SVGAGI. V was clipped by 0 bases and J by 6 bases; unmatched bases: 6. CDR3 length: 16 residues. CDR3 amino acids: CASSYSTGEMAGELFF. CDR3 nucleotides: TGTGCCAGCAGTTACTCGACAGGGGAAATGGCCGGGGAGCTGTTTTTT.

The rearrangement joins TRBV7-2 to TRBJ2-3, with 11 positions matching TRBD2. CDR3 length equals 18 residues. The germline V gene has CDR1 SGHTA and CDR2 FQGNSA. Unmatched junction bases numbered 13, after V lost 3 bases and J lost 5 bases. CDR3 nucleotide sequence: TGTGCCAGCAGCTTCAGGCCCACTAGCGGGGGCGCGCAAGATACGCAGTATTTT. This translates into CASSFRPTSGGAQDTQYF.

The CDR3 loop is CASSQDPGSPLHF. The DNA for the CDR3 is TGCGCCAGCAGCCAGGATCCAGGTTCACCCCTCCACTTT. The rearrangement links TRBV4-1 to TRBJ1-6; D uncertain. Trimming left V 3 bases short and J 9 bases short, with 9 bases between. Germline V gene sequence: CDR1 MGHRA, CDR2 YSYEKL. The CDR3 runs 13 residues.

This sequence joins TRBV7-2 and TRBJ2-3; unclear D gene. The CDR3 consists of 13 residues. In germline, CDR1 is SGHTA, CDR2 FQGNSA. Trimming pared 7 bases from V and 1 base from J, leaving 9 bases between. CDR3 loop: CASTLSRTDTQYF. The CDR3 DNA follows: TGTGCCAGCACCCTTAGCCGCACAGATACGCAGTATTTT.

The V call is TRBV10-3, the J call TRBJ1-1; D unclear. From germline, CDR1 is ENHRY and CDR2 SYGVKD. The CDR3 totals 11 residues. V was trimmed by 6 bases and J by 3 bases, leaving 5 bases between them. CDR3 amino acids: CAISGDTEAFF. The DNA of the CDR3 is TGTGCCATCAGCGGAGACACTGAAGCTTTCTTT.

The gene calls are TRBV6-1 and TRBJ2-3, with D maybe TRBD2 (7 bases). CDR3 length: 15 amino acids. The ends were cut back, 7 bases at V and 2 bases at J, with 16 bases in the middle. Per the germline V gene, CDR1 is MNHNS and CDR2 is SASEGT. CDR3 coding DNA: TGTGCCAGCACCCCGAGGGGGAGGGACACAGATACGCAGTATTTT. Translated: CASTPRGRDTDTQYF.

This chain links TRBV7-2 with TRBJ1-5; 11 bases fit TRBD1. The length of the CDR3 is 15 residues. Germline values: CDR1 SGHTA, CDR2 FQGNSA. J gave up 5 bases and V 4 bases, and 4 bases lay outside the gene matches. The CDR3 DNA sequence: TGTGCCAGCAGCTCGGGACAGGGGGTTTATCAGCCCCAGCATTTT. Its translation: CASSSGQGVYQPQHF.

V and J are TRBV7-8 and TRBJ1-1; the match to TRBD1 covers 8 bases. Germline CDR1 SGHVS, CDR2 FQNEAQ. This CDR3 contains 14 residues. V shed 2 bases and J 5 bases; nucleotides not matched to a gene: 4. CDR3 sequence: CASSLQGARTEAFF. As DNA, the CDR3 is TGTGCCAGCAGCTTACAGGGGGCGAGGACTGAAGCTTTCTTT.

The chain recombines TRBV18 with TRBJ1-6; D ambiguous. V dropped 0 bases and J dropped 10 bases, with 19 bases sitting between them. This CDR3 is built from 17 residues. Germline V CDR1 and CDR2: KGHSH, LQKENI. The CDR3 sequence is CASSPPGVPGLGSPLHF. The CDR3 coding sequence is TGTGCCAGCTCACCACCCGGGGTTCCGGGGTTAGGCTCACCCCTCCACTTT.

This rearrangement joins TRBV2 to TRBJ2-7; 16 bases are a match to TRBD2. Germline trimming cut 5 bases from V and 4 bases from J; bases unmatched to any gene: 5. The CDR3 is made up of 16 amino acids. The germline gives CDR1 SNHLY, CDR2 FYNNEI. The CDR3 coding sequence is TGTGCCAGCAGTTTGGGACTAGCGGGAGGGGGGTACGAGCAGTACTTC. Translating gives CASSLGLAGGGYEQYF.

J is TRBJ1-1 and V is TRBV18, with D maybe TRBD1 (6 bases). Germline V gene lookup returns CDR1 KGHSH and CDR2 LQKENI. Trimming took 4 bases from V and 1 from J, leaving 16 bases between them. CDR3 size: 16 residues. The CDR3 DNA reads as TGTGCCAGCTCACGCACGAGTCGGACAGCGAACACTGAAGCTTTCTTT. Protein: CASSRTSRTANTEAFF.

The chain employs TRBV4-1 and TRBJ2-5; D not resolved. V was shortened by 0 bases and J by 4 bases, with 12 bases between the two germline ends. The germline gives CDR1 MGHRA, CDR2 YSYEKL. The CDR3 loop spans 15 amino acids. This CDR3 is CASSQDRARGETQYF. The CDR3 DNA follows: TGCGCCAGCAGCCAAGATCGAGCACGTGGAGAGACCCAGTACTTC.